This T cell receptor (beta chain) was identified in a study of T cells after yellow fever vaccination. MiXCR was run by TCRdb on the 5' RACE reads, yielding one entry per CDR3 protein. The data hold roughly 140,000 distinct CDR3 sequences, with 7.7% observed a single time. This clonotype was seen at least ten times. With 10 bases clipped from V and 2 bases from J, the junction kept 8 bases outside the gene matches. The V gene's germline CDR1 is SGHTA and CDR2 FQGNSA. The CDR3 extends over 14 amino acids. The genes are TRBV7-2 and TRBJ2-7, with 10 bases matching TRBD1. The sample consisted of CD4+ T cells sorted from PBMCs, taken 5 days after the yellow fever booster vaccination. This sequence originates from a man aged 30-40 years who received the YFV17D yellow fever vaccine. As DNA, the CDR3 is TGTGCCACCTCCATTGGGACAGGGGCCTACGAGCAGTACTTC. This sequence encodes CATSIGTGAYEQYF. The full variable domain, in which reference TRBV7-2 and TRBJ2-7 provide the parts outside the CDR3, is GAGVSQSPSNKVTEKGKDVELRCDPISGHTALYWYRQSLGQGLEFLIYFQGNSAPDKSGLPSDRFSAERTGGSVSTLTIQRTQQEDSAVYLCATSIGTGAYEQYFGPGTRLTVT.